This TCR beta chain was recorded in a study of T-cell memory formation after mild COVID-19. Trimming cost V 0 bases and J 6 bases, with 16 bases left between them. Germline lookup yields CDR1 SGDLS and CDR2 YYNGEE. The CDR3 contains 16 residues. TCRdb passed the 5' RACE reads through MiXCR, listing each CDR3 protein once. Among 180,000 or so distinct CDR3 sequences listed, around a tenth were seen once. A note on this clonotype: Antigen unknown.

General study points: SARS-CoV-2 specificity of second-wave clones peaking day 37 was unconfirmed. Several responding clones turned up in pre-infection memory, indicating that cross-reactive memory may have taken part.

The source material was PBMCs or a T cell subset sorted from them (not recorded which). This TCR was recovered from a man aged 18 to 35 who had mild COVID-19 (a few samples of this study predate the infection). Cell type and time point are not known. The genes are TRBV9 and TRBJ2-1, with D perhaps matching TRBD2 (6 bases). The CDR3, as DNA: TGTGCCAGCAGCGTAGCTCAGGGAGGTTTTCGCAATGAGCAGTTCTTC. Its protein is CASSVAQGGFRNEQFF.